A selection of T cell receptor beta chains follows, all from one sample in a study of cytomegalovirus exposure and HLA in healthy donors. Clones were read by immunoSEQ multiplex PCR, and TCRdb kept only the in-frame ones, dropping some. This table has about 160,000 clones, 75% to 90% appearing once. Sequencing was done on a sample of PBMCs. These receptors all stem from a man aged 25 to 45 in good health and CMV-seronegative. Both conserved end residues are part of each CDR3. The order of the fields is V gene, clone size, J gene, D gene, CDR3 protein, CDR3 DNA. D genes are given only for firm matches. Clone size is not always given. Where it is, it says once, few, many or a class for expanded clones.

TRBV5-6	NA	TRBJ1-1	NA	CASSFVTVGMNTEAFF	TGTGCCAGCAGCTTTGTGACAGTGGGAATGAACACTGAAGCTTTCTTT
TRBV25-1	NA	TRBJ2-5	NA	CASSGGGYGETQYF	TGTGCCAGCAGTGGCGGGGGCTACGGAGAGACCCAGTACTTC
TRBV10-2	once	TRBJ2-7	TRBD2	CASGDLAGRGDGSYEQYF	TGCGCCAGCGGAGATCTAGCGGGGCGGGGGGACGGCTCCTACGAGCAGTACTTC
TRBV10-3	once	TRBJ2-7	NA	CAISESSGKAYEQYF	TGTGCCATCAGTGAGTCGTCGGGAAAAGCCTACGAGCAGTACTTC
TRBV7-8	NA	TRBJ1-1	NA	CASSGFRDSLNTEAFF	TGTGCCAGCAGCGGCTTCCGTGACAGCCTGAACACTGAAGCTTTCTTT
TRBV9	NA	TRBJ1-4	NA	CASSVRGGATNEKLFF	TGTGCCAGCAGCGTAAGGGGGGGAGCAACTAATGAAAAACTGTTTTTT
TRBV6-1	NA	TRBJ1-1	NA	CASSVQDLNTEAFF	TGTGCCAGCAGTGTACAGGATCTGAACACTGAAGCTTTCTTT
TRBV23-1	NA	TRBJ1-5	NA	CASPASQPQHF	TGCGCCAGCCCTGCGAGCCAGCCCCAGCATTTT
TRBV7-2	once	TRBJ2-1	NA	CASSFDDRSLYNEQFF	TGTGCCAGCAGCTTCGACGACAGGAGCCTCTACAATGAGCAGTTCTTC
TRBV7-9	NA	TRBJ1-4	NA	CASSFAGYWEKLFF	TGTGCCAGCAGCTTCGCAGGGTATTGGGAAAAACTGTTTTTT
TRBV6-4	few	TRBJ2-3	TRBD1	CASGQGAGTDTQYF	TGTGCCAGCGGACAGGGGGCGGGCACAGATACGCAGTATTTT
TRBV28	NA	TRBJ1-3	TRBD1	CASSFPTGGGNTIYF	TGTGCCAGCAGTTTTCCGACAGGGGGTGGAAACACCATATATTTT
TRBV6-5	few	TRBJ1-2	NA	CASSYNGRQGGGYTF	TGTGCCAGCAGTTACAACGGGAGGCAGGGAGGTGGCTACACCTTC